The subject of this entry is one T cell receptor (beta chain). Antigen unknown. The data were produced by immunoSEQ multiplex PCR, yet TCRdb's version contains in-frame clones alone and is incomplete. The data hold about 8,000 clones, with roughly four fifths observed a single time. Busulfan-fludarabine conditioning, marrow transplant, and cyclophosphamide on days +3 and +4 were administered. Germline-derived CDR1 and CDR2 are SGHDN and FVKESK. The CDR3 is made up of 19 amino acids. The junction had 9 bases not matched to a gene; V was cut back by 1 base and J by 0 bases. The data were obtained in a study of T cells after posttransplantation cyclophosphamide. Study observations and caveats: Recipient CMV seropositivity and CMV reactivation strongly tracked TRB clonality. Later post-transplant blood repertoires were often dominated by donor CD8+ memory clones. Blood and skin or GI T cell repertoires showed limited TRB overlap.

This chain connects TRBV14 to TRBJ2-3, with 11 bases fitting TRBD2. The clonotype originates from a female patient in her forties who received an allogeneic stem cell transplant from a related donor, was CMV-positive, and had no GVHD. Some T cells may be transferred from the graft donor. Source: CD4+ T cells sorted from blood, taken more than 1,000 days after allogeneic stem cell transplant with posttransplant cyclophosphamide. The CDR3 bases are TGTGCCAGCAGCCAAGGATTGCTAGCGGGGGGCCTTAGCACAGATACGCAGTATTTT. Its translation is CASSQGLLAGGLSTDTQYF.